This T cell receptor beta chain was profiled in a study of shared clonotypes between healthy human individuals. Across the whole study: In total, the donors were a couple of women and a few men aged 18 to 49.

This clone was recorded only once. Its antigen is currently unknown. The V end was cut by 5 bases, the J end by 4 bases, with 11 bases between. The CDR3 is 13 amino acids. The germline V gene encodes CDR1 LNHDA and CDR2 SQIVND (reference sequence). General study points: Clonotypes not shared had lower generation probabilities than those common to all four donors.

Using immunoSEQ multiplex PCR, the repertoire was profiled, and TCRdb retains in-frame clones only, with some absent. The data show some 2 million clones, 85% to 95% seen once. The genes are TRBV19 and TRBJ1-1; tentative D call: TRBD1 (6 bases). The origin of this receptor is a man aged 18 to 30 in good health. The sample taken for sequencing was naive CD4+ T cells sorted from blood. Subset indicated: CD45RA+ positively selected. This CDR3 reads CASSSQGLTEAFF. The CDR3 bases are TGTGCCAGTAGTTCACAGGGACTCACTGAAGCTTTCTTT.